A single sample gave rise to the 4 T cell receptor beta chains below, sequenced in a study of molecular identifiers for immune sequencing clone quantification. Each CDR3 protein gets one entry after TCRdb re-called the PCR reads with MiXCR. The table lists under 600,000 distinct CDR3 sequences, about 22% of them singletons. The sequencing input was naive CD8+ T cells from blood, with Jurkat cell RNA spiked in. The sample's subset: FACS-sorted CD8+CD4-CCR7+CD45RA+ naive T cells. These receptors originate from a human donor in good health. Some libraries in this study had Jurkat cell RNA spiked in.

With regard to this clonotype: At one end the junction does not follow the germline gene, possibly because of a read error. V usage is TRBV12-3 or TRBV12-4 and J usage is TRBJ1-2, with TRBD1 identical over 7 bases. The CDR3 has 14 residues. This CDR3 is CARSPLTGSYGYTF. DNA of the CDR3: TGTGCCCGCAGTCCGCTGACAGGGAGCTATGGCTACACCTTC.

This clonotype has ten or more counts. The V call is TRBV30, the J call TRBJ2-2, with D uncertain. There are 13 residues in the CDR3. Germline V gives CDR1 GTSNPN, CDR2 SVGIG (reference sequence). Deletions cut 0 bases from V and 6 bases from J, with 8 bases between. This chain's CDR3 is CAWSVGGAGELFF. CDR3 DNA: TGTGCCTGGAGTGTAGGCGGAGCCGGGGAGCTGTTTTTT.

In DNA, the CDR3 is TGTGCCAGCTCACCGTCAGGGTCGGCCACTGAAGCTTTCTTT. Protein sequence: CASSPSGSATEAFF. J is TRBJ1-1 and V is TRBV18, with D perhaps TRBD1 (5 bases). Trimming left V 3 bases short and J 4 bases short, with 12 bases between. The CDR3 contains 14 residues. Germline CDR1 KGHSH, CDR2 LQKENI. The full variable domain, with the rest looked up from reference TRBV18 and TRBJ1-1, is NAGVMQNPRHLVRRRGQEARLRCSPMKGHSHVYWYRQLPEEGLKFMVYLQKENIIDESGMPKERFSAEFPKEGPSILRIQQVVRGDSAAYFCASSPSGSATEAFFGQGTRLTVV.

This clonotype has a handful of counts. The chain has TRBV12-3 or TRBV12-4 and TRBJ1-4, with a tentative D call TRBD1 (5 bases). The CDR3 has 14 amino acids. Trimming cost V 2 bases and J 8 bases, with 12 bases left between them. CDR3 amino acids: CASSLRQRVEKLFF. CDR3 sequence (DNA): TGTGCCAGCAGTTTACGACAGAGAGTCGAAAAACTGTTTTTT.